This T cell receptor (beta chain) was profiled in a study of blood T cell repertoires in COVID-19. Study-level information: Spain, Italy and the United States supplied samples that represented acute and convalescent COVID-19. PBMCs, B-cell-depleted T cells, or T cells were the source of the cDNA or gDNA that made up the material.

Methods used by the authors: Estimation of nucleated cell counts was performed using reference gene primer amplification. Assay used: immunoSEQ multiplex PCR; TCRdb lists only in-frame clones, some missing. That table supplies the V and J calls and clone size; D and trimming were determined from the DNA. The profile shows roughly 180,000 clones, 70% to 90% of them singletons. This CDR3 contains 12 residues. Germline CDR1 reads GTSNPN; CDR2 reads SVGIG (reference sequence). V was shortened by 0 bases and J by 5 bases, with 5 bases between the two germline ends. Sequencing was carried out using peripheral blood. The sequence derives from a man aged 70 or older with active or convalescent COVID-19. This chain joins TRBV30 and TRBJ2-4; D gene uncertain. The CDR3 DNA is TGTGCCTGGAGTGTAAGCCAAAACATTCAGTACTTC. This codes for CAWSVSQNIQYF.